In this sample, the clone carrying this T cell receptor beta chain turned up a few times. Its specificity is unknown. Clones were sequenced by immunoSEQ multiplex PCR, and TCRdb holds only the in-frame ones, with some missing. The sample comprises around 200,000 clones, about 86% of which are singletons, and 0.45% to 0.55% rests with the top ten. Germline CDR1 SNHLY, CDR2 FYNNEI. The V gene lost 11 bases and the J gene lost 0 bases, with 10 bases spanning the gap. The CDR3 contains 12 residues. This entry belongs to a study of T cell responses to AZD1222 COVID-19 vaccine. General study points: Donors were chiefly white British, with a greater number of females, and clonal diversity was perhaps underestimated. At study baseline, merely more than 5 AZD1222 recipients were seropositive. Variant regions that are unmutated are reportedly the target of nearly half of spike-specific TCRs.

The TCR sequence derives from an adult in good health. Sample: peripheral blood, taken on day 0 of AZD1222 vaccination. The chain couples TRBV2 to TRBJ2-5; TRBD1 is a possible D gene (6 bases). The CDR3 nucleotides read TGTGCCGGACAGCGTCACCAAGAGACCCAGTACTTC. Protein: CAGQRHQETQYF.